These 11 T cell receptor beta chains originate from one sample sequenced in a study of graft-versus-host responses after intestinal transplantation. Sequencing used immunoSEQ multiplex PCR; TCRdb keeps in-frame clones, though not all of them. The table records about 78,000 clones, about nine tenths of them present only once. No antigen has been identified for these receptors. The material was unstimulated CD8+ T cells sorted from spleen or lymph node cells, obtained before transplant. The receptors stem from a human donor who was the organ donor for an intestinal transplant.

CDR3: CASSVFANTGELFF. CDR3 nucleotides: TGTGCCAGCAGCGTATTTGCGAACACCGGGGAGCTGTTTTTT. The chain carries TRBV9 and TRBJ2-2; D is unresolved. This CDR3 has 14 amino acids. V was cut by 1 base and J by 0 bases, with 4 bases left in between. Germline loops: CDR1 SGDLS, CDR2 YYNGEE.

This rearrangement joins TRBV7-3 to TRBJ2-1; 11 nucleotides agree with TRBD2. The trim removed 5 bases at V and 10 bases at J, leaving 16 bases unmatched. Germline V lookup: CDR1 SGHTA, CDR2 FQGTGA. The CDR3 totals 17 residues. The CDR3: CASSPPPGSGGAGEQFF. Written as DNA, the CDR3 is TGTGCCAGCAGCCCCCCCCCGGGTAGCGGGGGGGCCGGGGAGCAGTTCTTC.

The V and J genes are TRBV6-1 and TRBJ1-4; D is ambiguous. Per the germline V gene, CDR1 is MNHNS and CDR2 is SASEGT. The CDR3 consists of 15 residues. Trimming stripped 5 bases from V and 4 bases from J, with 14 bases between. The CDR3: CASSTPWGGNEKLFF. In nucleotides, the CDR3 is TGTGCCAGCAGTACCCCCTGGGGAGGTAATGAAAAACTGTTTTTT.

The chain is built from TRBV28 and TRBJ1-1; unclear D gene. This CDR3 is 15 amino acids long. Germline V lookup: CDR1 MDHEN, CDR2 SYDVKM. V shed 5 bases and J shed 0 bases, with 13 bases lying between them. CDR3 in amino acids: CASSGSAELNTEAFF. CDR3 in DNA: TGTGCCAGCAGTGGGTCGGCGGAATTGAACACTGAAGCTTTCTTT.

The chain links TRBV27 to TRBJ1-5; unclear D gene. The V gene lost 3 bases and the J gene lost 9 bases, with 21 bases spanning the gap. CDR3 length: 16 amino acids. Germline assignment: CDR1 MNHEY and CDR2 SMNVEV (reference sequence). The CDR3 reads CASSLSSGFSLGPQHF. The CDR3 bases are TGTGCCAGCAGTTTGAGCAGTGGCTTCTCGTTGGGGCCCCAGCATTTT.

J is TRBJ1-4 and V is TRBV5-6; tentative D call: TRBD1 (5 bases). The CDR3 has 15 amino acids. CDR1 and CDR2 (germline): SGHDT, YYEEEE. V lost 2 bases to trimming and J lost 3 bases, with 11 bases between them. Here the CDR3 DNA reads TGTGCCAGCAGCTTTGGGGCAGGGTCTAATGAAAAACTGTTTTTT. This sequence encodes CASSFGAGSNEKLFF.

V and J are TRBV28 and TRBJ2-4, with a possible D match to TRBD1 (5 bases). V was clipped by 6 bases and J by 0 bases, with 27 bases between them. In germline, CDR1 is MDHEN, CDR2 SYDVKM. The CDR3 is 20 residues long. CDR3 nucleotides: TGTGCCAGCAGCGACTGGTGGGGCAGGGCTCCGACCCTAGCCAAAAACATTCAGTACTTC. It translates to CASSDWWGRAPTLAKNIQYF.

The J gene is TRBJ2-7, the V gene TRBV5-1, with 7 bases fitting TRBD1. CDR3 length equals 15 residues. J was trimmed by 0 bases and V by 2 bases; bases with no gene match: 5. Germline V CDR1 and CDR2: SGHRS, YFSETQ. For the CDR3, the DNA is TGCGCCAGCAGCTTAGGGACAGCTTCCTCCTACGAGCAGTACTTC. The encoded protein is CASSLGTASSYEQYF.

The CDR3 DNA follows: TGTGCCAGCAGCTTAGGGAGGGGAGTCACTGAAGCTTTCTTT. Protein: CASSLGRGVTEAFF. J is TRBJ1-1 and V is TRBV7-9; D is possibly TRBD1 (5 bases). The V end lost 1 base, the J end lost 4 bases, and 10 bases lay between the germline ends. Germline assignment: CDR1 SEHNR and CDR2 FQNEAQ (reference sequence). The CDR3 extends over 14 amino acids.

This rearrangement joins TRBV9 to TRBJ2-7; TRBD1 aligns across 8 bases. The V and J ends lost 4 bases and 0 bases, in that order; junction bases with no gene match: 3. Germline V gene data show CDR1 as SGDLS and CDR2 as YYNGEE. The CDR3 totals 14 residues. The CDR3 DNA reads TGTGCCAGCAGCTTACAGGGGGACTCCTACGAGCAGTACTTC. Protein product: CASSLQGDSYEQYF.

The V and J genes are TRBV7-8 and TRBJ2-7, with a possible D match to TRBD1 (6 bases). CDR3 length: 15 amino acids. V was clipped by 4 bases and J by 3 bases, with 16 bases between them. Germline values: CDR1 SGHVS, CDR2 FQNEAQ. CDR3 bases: TGTGCCAGCAGCTACCGTATGGGACAATTCTACGAGCAGTACTTC. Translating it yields CASSYRMGQFYEQYF.